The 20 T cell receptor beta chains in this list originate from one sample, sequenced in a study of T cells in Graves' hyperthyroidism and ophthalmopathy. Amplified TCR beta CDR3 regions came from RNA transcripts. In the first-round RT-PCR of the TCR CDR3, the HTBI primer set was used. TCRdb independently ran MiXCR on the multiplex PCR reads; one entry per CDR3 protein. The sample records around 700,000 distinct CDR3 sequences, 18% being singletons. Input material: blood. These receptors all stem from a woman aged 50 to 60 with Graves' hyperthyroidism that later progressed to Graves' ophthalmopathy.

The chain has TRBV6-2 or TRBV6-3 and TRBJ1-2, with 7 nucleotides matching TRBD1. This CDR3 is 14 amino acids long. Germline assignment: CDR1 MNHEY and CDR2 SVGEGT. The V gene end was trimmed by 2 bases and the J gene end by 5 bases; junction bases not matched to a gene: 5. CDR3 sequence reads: CASSYITGEYGYTF. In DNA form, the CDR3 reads TGTGCCAGCAGTTACATTACAGGGGAGTATGGCTACACCTTC.

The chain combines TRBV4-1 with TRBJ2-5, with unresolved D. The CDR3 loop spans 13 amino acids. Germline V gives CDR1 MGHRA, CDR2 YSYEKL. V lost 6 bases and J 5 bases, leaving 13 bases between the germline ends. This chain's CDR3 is CASRGRRGETQYF. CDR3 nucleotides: TGCGCCAGCAGGGGAAGACGTGGGGAGACCCAGTACTTC.

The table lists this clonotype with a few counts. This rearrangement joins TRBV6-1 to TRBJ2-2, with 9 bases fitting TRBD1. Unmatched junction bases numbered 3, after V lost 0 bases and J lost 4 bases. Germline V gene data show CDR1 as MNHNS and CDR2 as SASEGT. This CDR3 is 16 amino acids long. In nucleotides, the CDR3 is TGTGCCAGCAGTGAAGCCGGGACAGGGATCACCGGGGAGCTGTTTTTT. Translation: CASSEAGTGITGELFF.

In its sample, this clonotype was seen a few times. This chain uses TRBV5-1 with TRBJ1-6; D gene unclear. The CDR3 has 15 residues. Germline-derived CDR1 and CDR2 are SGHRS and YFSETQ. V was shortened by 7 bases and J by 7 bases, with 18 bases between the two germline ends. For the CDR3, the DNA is TGCGCCAGCTTCTTTTCCCGGGGTTACAATTCACCCCTCCACTTT. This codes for CASFFSRGYNSPLHF.

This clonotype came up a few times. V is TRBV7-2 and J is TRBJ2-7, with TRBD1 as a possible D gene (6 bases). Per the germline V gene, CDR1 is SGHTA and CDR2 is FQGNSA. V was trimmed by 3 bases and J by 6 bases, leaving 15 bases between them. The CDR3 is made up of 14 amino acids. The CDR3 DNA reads TGTGCCAGCAGCTTGGACAGCTTCTCTATCGAGCAGTACTTC. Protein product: CASSLDSFSIEQYF.

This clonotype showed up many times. CDR3 in amino acids: CASSQASSGANVLTF. CDR3 coding DNA: TGCGCCAGCAGCCAGGCCAGCTCTGGGGCCAACGTCCTGACTTTC. The chain uses TRBV5-1 and TRBJ2-6; D gene ambiguous. CDR1 and CDR2 (germline): SGHRS, YFSETQ. The CDR3 is 15 residues long. With 4 bases removed from V and 0 bases from J, the gap between germline ends came to 8 bases.

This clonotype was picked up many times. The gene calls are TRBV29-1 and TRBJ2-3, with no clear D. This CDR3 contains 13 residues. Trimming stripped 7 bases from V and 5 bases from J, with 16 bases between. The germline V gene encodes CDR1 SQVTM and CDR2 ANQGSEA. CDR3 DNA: TGCAGCGCAAGGCCGGATGGTGGAGATACGCAGTATTTT. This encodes CSARPDGGDTQYF.

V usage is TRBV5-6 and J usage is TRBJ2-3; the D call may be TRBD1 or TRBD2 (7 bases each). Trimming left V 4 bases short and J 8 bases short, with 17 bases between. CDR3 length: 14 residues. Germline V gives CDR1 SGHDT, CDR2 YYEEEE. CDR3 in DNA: TGTGCCAGCAGCCGGGGACAGCGGGGTCGTACGCAGTATTTT. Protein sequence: CASSRGQRGRTQYF. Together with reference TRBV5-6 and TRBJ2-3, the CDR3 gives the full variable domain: DAGVTQSPTHLIKTRGQQVTLRCSPKSGHDTVSWYQQALGQGPQFIFQYYEEEERQRGNFPDRFSGHQFPNYSSELNVNALLLGDSALYLCASSRGQRGRTQYFGPGTRLTVL.

The CDR3 DNA reads TGTGCCAGCAGTTACCAGGGCTCCTACAATGAGCAGTTCTTC. This encodes CASSYQGSYNEQFF. This chain links TRBV6-5 with TRBJ2-1; perhaps TRBD1 as D (5 bases). This CDR3 contains 14 residues. Germline V gene sequence: CDR1 MNHEY, CDR2 SVGAGI. Trimming left V 2 bases short and J 0 bases short, with 5 bases between.

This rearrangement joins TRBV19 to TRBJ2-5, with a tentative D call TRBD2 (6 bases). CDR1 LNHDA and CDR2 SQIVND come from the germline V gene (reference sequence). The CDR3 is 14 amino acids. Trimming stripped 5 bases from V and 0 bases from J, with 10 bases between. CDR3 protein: CASSFRDYQETQYF. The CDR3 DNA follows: TGTGCCAGTAGTTTCCGGGACTACCAAGAGACCCAGTACTTC.

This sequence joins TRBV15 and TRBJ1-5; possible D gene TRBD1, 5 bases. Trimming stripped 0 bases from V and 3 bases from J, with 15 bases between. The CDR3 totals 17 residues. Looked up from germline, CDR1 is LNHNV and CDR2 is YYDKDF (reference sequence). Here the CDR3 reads CATSRDNDGAINQPQHF. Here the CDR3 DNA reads TGTGCCACCAGCAGAGATAATGATGGGGCAATCAATCAGCCCCAGCATTTT.

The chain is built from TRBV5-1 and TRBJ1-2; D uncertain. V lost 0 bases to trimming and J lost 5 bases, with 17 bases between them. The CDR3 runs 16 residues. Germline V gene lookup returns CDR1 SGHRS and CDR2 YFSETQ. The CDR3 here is CASSLDVAGGYYGYTF. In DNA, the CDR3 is TGCGCCAGCAGCTTGGACGTGGCAGGCGGATATTATGGCTACACCTTC.

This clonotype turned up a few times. CDR3 region: CASSSPDTYGPQHF. CDR3 bases: TGTGCCAGCAGTTCGCCGGACACCTACGGGCCCCAGCATTTT. This chain joins TRBV2 and TRBJ1-5; D possibly corresponds to TRBD1 (5 bases). The V end lost 5 bases, the J end lost 9 bases, and 17 bases lay between the germline ends. The germline V gene has CDR1 SNHLY and CDR2 FYNNEI. CDR3 length equals 14 residues.

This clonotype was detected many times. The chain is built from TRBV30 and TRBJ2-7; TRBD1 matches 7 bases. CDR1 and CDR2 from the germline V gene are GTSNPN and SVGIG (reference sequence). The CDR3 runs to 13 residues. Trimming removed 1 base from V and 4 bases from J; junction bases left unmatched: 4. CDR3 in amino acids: CAWSGGQLYEQYF. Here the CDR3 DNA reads TGTGCCTGGAGTGGGGGACAGTTATACGAGCAGTACTTC.

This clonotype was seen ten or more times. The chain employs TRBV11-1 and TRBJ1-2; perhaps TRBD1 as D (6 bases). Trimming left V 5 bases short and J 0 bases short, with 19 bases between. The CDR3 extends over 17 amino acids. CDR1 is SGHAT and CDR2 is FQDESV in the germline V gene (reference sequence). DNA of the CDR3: TGTGCCAGCAGCAGGCAAGGGGGTCCGGAGGCTAACTATGGCTACACCTTC. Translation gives CASSRQGGPEANYGYTF.

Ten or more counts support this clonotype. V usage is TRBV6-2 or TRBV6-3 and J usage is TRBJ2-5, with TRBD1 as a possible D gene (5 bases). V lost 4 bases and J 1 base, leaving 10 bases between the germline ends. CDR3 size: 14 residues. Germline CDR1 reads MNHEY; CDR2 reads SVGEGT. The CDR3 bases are TGTGCCAGCAGTTCCCAGGACACCCAAGAGACCCAGTACTTC. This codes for CASSSQDTQETQYF.

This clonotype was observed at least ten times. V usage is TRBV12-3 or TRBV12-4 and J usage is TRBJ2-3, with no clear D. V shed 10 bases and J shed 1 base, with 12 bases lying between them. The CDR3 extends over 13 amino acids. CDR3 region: CAIYDGGTDTQYF. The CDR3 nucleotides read TGTGCCATATACGACGGAGGCACAGATACGCAGTATTTT.

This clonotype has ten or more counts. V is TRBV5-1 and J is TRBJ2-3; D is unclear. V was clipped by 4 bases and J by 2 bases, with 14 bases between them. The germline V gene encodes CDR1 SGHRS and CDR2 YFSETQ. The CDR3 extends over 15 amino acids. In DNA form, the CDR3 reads TGCGCCAGCAGCCCCTTGCCGAAGACCACAGATACGCAGTATTTT. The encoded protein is CASSPLPKTTDTQYF. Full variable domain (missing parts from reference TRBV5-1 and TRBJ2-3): KAGVTQTPRYLIKTRGQQVTLSCSPISGHRSVSWYQQTPGQGLQFLFEYFSETQRNKGNFPGRFSGRQFSNSRSEMNVSTLELGDSALYLCASSPLPKTTDTQYFGPGTRLTVL.

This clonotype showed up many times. The CDR3, as DNA: TGTGCCAGCAGTTTTCGACAGGGGAACACTGAAGCTTTCTTT. It encodes CASSFRQGNTEAFF. This sequence joins TRBV27 and TRBJ1-1; 7 bases are shared with TRBD1. The CDR3 contains 14 residues. Trimming cost V 3 bases and J 1 base; bases outside gene matches: 2. CDR1 is MNHEY and CDR2 is SMNVEV in the germline V gene (reference sequence).

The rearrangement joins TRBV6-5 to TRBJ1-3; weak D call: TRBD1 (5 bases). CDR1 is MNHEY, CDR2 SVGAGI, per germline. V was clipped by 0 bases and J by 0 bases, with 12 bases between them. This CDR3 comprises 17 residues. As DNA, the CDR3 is TGTGCCAGCAGTTACTCGGAGGGGCTGAGCTCTGGAAACACCATATATTTT. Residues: CASSYSEGLSSGNTIYF.